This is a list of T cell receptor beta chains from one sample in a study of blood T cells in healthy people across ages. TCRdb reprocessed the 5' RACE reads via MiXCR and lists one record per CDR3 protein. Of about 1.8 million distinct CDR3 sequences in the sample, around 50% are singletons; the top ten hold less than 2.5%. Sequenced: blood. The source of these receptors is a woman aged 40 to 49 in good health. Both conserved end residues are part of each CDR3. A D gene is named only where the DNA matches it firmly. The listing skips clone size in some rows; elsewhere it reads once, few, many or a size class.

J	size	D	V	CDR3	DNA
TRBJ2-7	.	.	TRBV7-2	CASSLSPRHSHEQYF	TGTGCCAGCAGCTTAAGTCCCCGACATAGCCACGAGCAGTACTTC
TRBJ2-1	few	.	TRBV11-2	CASSPWNSAYNEQFF	TGTGCCAGCAGCCCTTGGAATAGCGCCTACAATGAGCAGTTCTTC
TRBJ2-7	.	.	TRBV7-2	CASSSSELEIQYF	TGTGCCAGCAGCTCAAGCGAACTAGAGATCCAGTACTTC
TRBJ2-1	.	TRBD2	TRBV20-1	CRARDLGLAPKFF	TGCCGTGCTAGAGATCTAGGACTAGCTCCTAAGTTCTTC
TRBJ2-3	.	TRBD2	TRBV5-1	CASSRLGGDYDTQYF	TGCGCCAGCAGCCGCCTCGGGGGGGATTACGATACGCAGTATTTT
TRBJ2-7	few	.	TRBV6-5	CASSYTPAGGHEQYF	TGTGCCAGCAGTTACACCCCAGCCGGGGGCCACGAGCAGTACTTC
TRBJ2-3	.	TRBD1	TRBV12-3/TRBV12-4	CTSSPRQGASADTQYF	TGTACCAGCAGTCCTAGACAGGGGGCTAGCGCAGATACGCAGTATTTT
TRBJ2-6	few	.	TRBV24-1	CATSDPRGLSGANVLTF	TGTGCCACCAGTGATCCAAGGGGCCTATCTGGGGCCAACGTCCTGACTTTC
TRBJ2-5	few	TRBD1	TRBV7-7	CASSPWTGQGETQYF	TGTGCTAGCAGCCCCTGGACAGGGCAGGGAGAGACCCAGTACTTC
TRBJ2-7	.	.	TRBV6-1	CVSSRLYEQYF	TGTGTCAGCAGTCGGTTGTACGAGCAGTACTTC
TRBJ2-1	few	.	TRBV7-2	CASSFAPSSYNEQFF	TGTGCCAGCAGCTTTGCCCCGAGCTCCTACAATGAGCAGTTCTTC